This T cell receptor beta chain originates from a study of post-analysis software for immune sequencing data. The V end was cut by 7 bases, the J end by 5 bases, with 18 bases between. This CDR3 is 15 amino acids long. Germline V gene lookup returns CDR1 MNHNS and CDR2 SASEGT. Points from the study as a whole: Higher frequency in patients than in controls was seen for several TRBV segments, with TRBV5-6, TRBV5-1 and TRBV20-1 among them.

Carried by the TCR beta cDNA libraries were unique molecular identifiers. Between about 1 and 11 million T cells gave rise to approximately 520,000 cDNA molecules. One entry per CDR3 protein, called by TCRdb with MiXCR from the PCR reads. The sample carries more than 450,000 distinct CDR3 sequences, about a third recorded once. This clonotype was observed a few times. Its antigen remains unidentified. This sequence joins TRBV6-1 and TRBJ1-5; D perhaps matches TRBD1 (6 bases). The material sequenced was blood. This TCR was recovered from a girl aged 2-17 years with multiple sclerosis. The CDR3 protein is CASIKVRGAYQPQHF. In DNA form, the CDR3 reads TGTGCCAGCATTAAAGTCCGGGGGGCGTATCAGCCCCAGCATTTT.